This T cell receptor beta chain was identified in a study of T cell repertoires in cytomegalovirus infection (dated by TCRdb to the late 2010s). The study in broad terms: The HLA type of each donor mattered for the analysis, because public TCR beta signatures pointed to carriage of CMV infection along with the matching HLA type.

For sequencing, an Illumina HiSeq 1500 was employed. The public reads were reprocessed in TCRdb via fastp at Q25 and MiXCR, keeping in-frame beta chains. CDR3 protein sequences are deduplicated, and each keeps its most common genes and DNA. The sample yields 100,000 to 150,000 distinct CDR3 sequences; about 10% were counted once. The ten largest clonotypes hold 9.5% to 13% of the sample. The investigation overall reported the following: In both this cohort and an independent cohort of some 350 donors, the cumulative frequency of public TCR beta family members distinguished carriers of CMV infection plus the relevant HLA type. The ex vivo response was dominated by HLA-C-restricted CMV-specific TCR beta clonotypes, which also provided the single most frequent clonotype in two of eight donors.

This clonotype was seen repeatedly, ten times or more. Its antigen has not been determined. Base quality data are lacking; no much larger clone is found one base away. The germline V gene supplies CDR1 SGDLS and CDR2 YYNGEE. The junction shows trimming of 3 bases on V and 4 bases on J, plus 16 bases between the germline ends. The CDR3 goes from the cysteine to the phenylalanine over 15 residues. Only the CDR3 part of the read is kept: 45 bases, read in frame from the first base. Here the chain combines TRBV9 and TRBJ1-1; TRBD1 could be the D gene, as 5 bases match. The sequencing input was PBMCs. This clonotype was obtained from a human donor in good health (CMV status not recorded). Some clones in this sample may be carry-over from other donors' samples. The CDR3 region reads CASSGRDDPSTEAFF. At the DNA level, the sequence is TGTGCCAGCAGCGGACGGGACGACCCTAGCACTGAAGCTTTCTTT.